This paragraph reports one T cell receptor beta chain. The authors' processing: Amplification with reference gene primers provided the estimates of nucleated cell counts. Data came from immunoSEQ multiplex PCR; TCRdb stores just in-frame clones and leaves some out. V and J calls plus clone size are reproduced from that table; the DNA served to infer D and trimming. The data contain 250,000 to 350,000 clones, around 90% of them singletons. The data belong to a study of blood T cell repertoires in COVID-19. This clonotype was sampled from a woman between 45 and 65 years old who had recovered from COVID-19. Sample: peripheral blood.

Written as DNA, the CDR3 is TGTGCCAGCAGCTTGGGGCAGGGTGATTTCGAGCAGTACTTC. It codes for CASSLGQGDFEQYF. The chain joins TRBV11-2 to TRBJ2-7, with a weak D call TRBD1 (5 bases). Germline CDR1 and CDR2: SGHAT and FQNNGV. The CDR3 loop spans 14 amino acids. V lost 3 bases and J 6 bases, leaving 15 bases between the germline ends.